This T cell receptor beta chain was sequenced during a study of metastatic and nonmetastatic thyroid tumors. Whole-study context: A comparison of repertoires was made across blood and tumor or nodule tissue from malignant and benign thyroid patients.

No patient had received any treatment before thyroid surgery. In the authors' workflow: What underpinned the distant-metastasis classifier for papillary thyroid cancer was the set of CDR3 differences across clinicopathological groups. TCRdb reanalyzed the PCR reads with MiXCR. The V and J calls shown here were made by TCRdb, not taken from the authors' results. The table records 8,000 to 10,000 clones, 35% of them present only once. Regarding the study as a whole: Patients with malignant thyroid tumors reportedly had significantly higher TCR beta diversity than those with benign nodules, in blood and tumor.

Of note for this clone: Its matching antigen is unknown.

Sequencing was carried out using tumor tissue. The sequence came from a female donor with papillary thyroid cancer or a benign thyroid nodule (not recorded which). Some clones in this sample may be carry-over from other donors' samples.

CDR3 sequence reads: CASSLPQRLNEQFF. The DNA of the CDR3 is TGTGCCAGCAGTTTACCGCAGCGGCTCAATGAGCAGTTCTTC. The J gene is TRBJ2-1, the V gene TRBV28; tentatively, D is TRBD2 (5 bases). The CDR3 runs to 14 residues. Germline V gene data show CDR1 as MDHEN and CDR2 as SYDVKM. V dropped 2 bases and J dropped 6 bases, with 11 bases sitting between them.